This is a list of T cell receptor beta chains from one sample in a study of cytomegalovirus exposure and HLA in healthy donors. Method: immunoSEQ multiplex PCR; TCRdb's copy keeps in-frame clones and lacks some. The table lists about 170,000 clones, over 70% of them singletons. The source material was PBMCs. The receptors here all came from a female donor in good health and CMV-seronegative. Both conserved end residues are part of each CDR3.

V gene	CDR3 length	CDR3 protein
TRBV5-1	13	CASSWGEVGEQFF
TRBV9	15	CASSVLAANTGELFF
TRBV25-1	15	CASSEYQGRGYEQYF
TRBV30	13	CAWHTGSTGELFF
TRBV4-2	15	CASSQDTAGSYGYTF
TRBV6-1	16	CASSEIGQGDLGEQFF
TRBV7-2	13	CASGDSLNTEAFF
TRBV11-2	13	CASRGQGYTEAFF
TRBV11-2	16	CASSLGIDREVETQYF
TRBV28	15	CASSLLRGLGYGYTF
TRBV6-5	16	CASSYSPGRAQETQYF
TRBV19	14	CASSTSGANYEQYF
TRBV7-9	14	CASSLASENTEAFF
TRBV2	14	CASSRQGSNSPLHF
TRBV19	15	CASTPQGLANEKLFF
TRBV5-1	14	CASSSGTGVTEAFF
TRBV11-2	14	CASSFSGRGETQYF
TRBV2	17	CASSEDFGASGAYEQYF
TRBV5-1	18	CASSSGQGAPYIQETQYF
TRBV28	14	CASRGTGVSYEQYF
TRBV28	14	CASSFIYRPHMQYF
TRBV21-1	16	CASKLTSGLPGHGYTF
TRBV5-1	15	CASSADRGSYSPLHF
TRBV7-9	16	CASSLEDLAVTDTQYF
TRBV11-2	15	CASSLVQGWNYGYTF
TRBV4-1	16	CASSVTGEANTGELFF
TRBV5-4	15	CASSLFDRLGTEAFF
TRBV19	14	CASSIPGRDDTQYF
TRBV5-6	14	CASSLSANTGELFF
TRBV5-1	14	CASSLESPGETQYF
TRBV5-8	16	CASRHSWSSGANVLTF
TRBV6-4	14	CASSPGGSNQPQHF
TRBV19	13	CASKGTENEKLFF